Detailed here is one TCR beta chain. Antigen unknown. A much larger clone is a single base away; this may be a read error. These data come from a study of type 1 and type 2 diabetes patients. Overall study: Samples came from type 1 diabetic, type 2 diabetic or nondiabetic people, recruited in China. T cells were magnetically sorted from PBMCs as CD4+ or CD8+ subsets.

General study results and limits: Type 2 diabetes and control samples shared highly correlated V and J usage, averaging about 0.97.

Genomic DNA was the PCR template. The TCR beta CDR3 region was amplified using 30 forward and 13 reverse primers. Using its own MiXCR run on the multiplex PCR reads, TCRdb lists one record per CDR3 protein. The sample lists a few hundred thousand distinct CDR3 sequences; 47% were seen once. Per germline, CDR1 SEHNR and CDR2 FQNEAQ (reference sequence). This CDR3 region has 13 residues. The TCR comes from a man between 18 and 29 years old with type 2 diabetes. The chain couples TRBV7-9 to TRBJ2-7; D call uncertain. Material: peripheral blood mononuclear cells (PBMCs). CDR3 nucleotides: TGTGCCAGCAGCTTCGACGGCTACTACAAGCAGTACTTC. Its translation is CASSFDGYYKQYF.